These T cell receptor beta chains were read from a single sample in a study of T cell responses to AZD1222 COVID-19 vaccine. This table comes from immunoSEQ multiplex PCR, and its TCRdb copy is limited to in-frame clones, with some not included. Of about 180,000 clones in the sample, approximately 95% are singletons; the top ten hold under 1.1%. Material: peripheral blood, obtained 28 days after the second dose of the MenACWY control vaccine. The receptors were sampled from an adult who received the MenACWY meningococcal vaccine as a control. CDR3s include the opening cysteine and the closing phenylalanine or tryptophan. The D gene is left open where the match is weak. The size field is filled for only some rows; it gives once, few, many or a size class.

v_call,d_call,j_call,clone_size,cdr3_nt,cdr3_aa
TRBV2,TRBD2,TRBJ2-7,once,TGTGCCAGCAGGAAGCGCGGGGGGGCCTACGAGCAGTACTTC,CASRKRGGAYEQYF
TRBV13,TRBD1,TRBJ1-2,once,TGTGCCAGCAGCTTAAAAGGGGGCCAAGGCTACACCTTC,CASSLKGGQGYTF
TRBV4-3,TRBD1,TRBJ1-4,once,TGCGCCAGCAGCCAGAGGGGACAGGGGGTTAATGAAAAACTGTTTTTT,CASSQRGQGVNEKLFF
TRBV2,TRBD1,TRBJ1-6,.,TGTGCCAGCAGTGCTGACAGGGGACTTTCACCCCTCCACTTT,CASSADRGLSPLHF
TRBV2,.,TRBJ1-2,few,TGTGCCACCGGGACCCCGTGGGACTATGGCTACACCTTC,CATGTPWDYGYTF
TRBV29-1,.,TRBJ2-1,.,TGCAGCGTTGAAGGTGGGGGGGGCGTAAATGAGCAGTTCTTC,CSVEGGGGVNEQFF
TRBV4-1,.,TRBJ1-1,.,TGCGCCAGCAGCCAAGAAGCACAGACTCGGGAAGCTTTCTTT,CASSQEAQTREAFF
TRBV10-3,TRBD1,TRBJ1-2,.,TGTGCCATCAGTCGACAGGGTACTTACGATGGCTACACCTTC,CAISRQGTYDGYTF
TRBV3-1/TRBV3-2,.,TRBJ2-1,.,TGTGCCAGCAGCCAAGATCTCCAGATCCCGGTGTTCTTC,CASSQDLQIPVFF
TRBV7-8,.,TRBJ1-2,.,TGTGCCAGCAGCTTAGACGCGGCCGCTCCTGCTTATGGCTACACCTTC,CASSLDAAAPAYGYTF
TRBV5-1,.,TRBJ1-1,.,TGCGCCAGCAGCTTGGATCAGGGGAAAGCTTTCTTT,CASSLDQGKAFF
TRBV7-2,.,TRBJ2-3,.,TGTGCCAGCAGCGCGCGGACAGCCACAGATACGCAGTATTTT,CASSARTATDTQYF
TRBV7-2,.,TRBJ1-6,once,TGTGCCAGCAGCTTATCGCAGGCGCGCAATGGTGGTTCACCCCTCCACTTT,CASSLSQARNGGSPLHF
TRBV5-1,.,TRBJ1-1,.,TGCGCCAGCAGCTTTAAGGGTCTGGACGAAGCTTTCTTT,CASSFKGLDEAFF
TRBV3-1/TRBV3-2,TRBD1,TRBJ1-2,.,TGTGCCAGCAGCCGACAGGGCGGCTACACCTTC,CASSRQGGYTF
TRBV27,TRBD1,TRBJ2-1,.,TGTGCCAGCAGTCTCGGGGGAGGACAGGGGCGGGATGAGCAGTTCTTC,CASSLGGGQGRDEQFF
TRBV19,.,TRBJ1-1,.,TGTGCCAGTAGTATAGGCTGGAACACTGAAGCTTTCTTT,CASSIGWNTEAFF
TRBV7-8,.,TRBJ1-6,few,TGTGCCAGCAGCACTCCCCATCGGGTCGGGGAACCCCTCCACTTT,CASSTPHRVGEPLHF
TRBV6-4,TRBD1,TRBJ1-1,.,TGTGCCAGCAGTGACTCAGGGGGCTCGGCTTTCTTT,CASSDSGGSAFF
TRBV3-1/TRBV3-2,.,TRBJ1-1,.,TGTGCCAGCAGCGCGGGGGCGCCGAACCTGAACACTGAAGCTTTCTTT,CASSAGAPNLNTEAFF
TRBV6-5,.,TRBJ1-4,.,TGTGCCAGCAGTTACTCTAGACACAAGACCCCTGCCAAACTGTTTTTT,CASSYSRHKTPAKLFF
TRBV5-6,TRBD1,TRBJ1-2,.,TGTGCCAGCAGCGGGGACAGGGGTGATTATGGCTACACCTTC,CASSGDRGDYGYTF
TRBV27,TRBD1,TRBJ1-1,once,TGTGCCAGCAGTTACAGGGGGAGTAACACTGAAGCTTTCTTT,CASSYRGSNTEAFF
TRBV27,.,TRBJ1-4,.,TGTGCCAGCAGTTTAAGTCGGACAACTAATGAAAAACTGTTTTTT,CASSLSRTTNEKLFF
TRBV5-1,.,TRBJ1-3,.,TGCGCCAGCACAACAGGGCTCTCTGGAAACACCATATATTTT,CASTTGLSGNTIYF
TRBV5-1,.,TRBJ2-5,.,TGCGCCAGCAGCTCTTACCAAGAGACCCAGTACTTC,CASSSYQETQYF
TRBV7-6,TRBD1,TRBJ1-4,once,TGTGCCAGCAGCTTAGAGGACAGGGCAGCTGTTAATGAAAAACTGTTTTTT,CASSLEDRAAVNEKLFF
TRBV7-2,TRBD2,TRBJ2-1,.,TGTGCCAGCAGCATGGGACTAGCGGGGGGGTTAGAGCAGTTCTTC,CASSMGLAGGLEQFF
TRBV3-1/TRBV3-2,.,TRBJ1-2,.,TGTGCCAGCAGCCAAGATGGGGGAGGCTATGGCTACACCTTC,CASSQDGGGYGYTF
TRBV19,.,TRBJ1-5,.,TGTGCCAGTAGTAGCATGGGCAATCAGCCCCAGCATTTT,CASSSMGNQPQHF
TRBV5-4,.,TRBJ2-7,.,TGTGCCAGCAGCTTGGGGATGAACTGGGAGCAGTACTTC,CASSLGMNWEQYF
TRBV7-2,TRBD2,TRBJ2-3,.,TGTGCCAGCAGCTCCCGGAGGACTAGCGGGGACACAGATACGCAGTATTTT,CASSSRRTSGDTDTQYF
TRBV12-3/TRBV12-4,.,TRBJ1-2,.,TGTGCCAGCAGTTTAACGGGTTATGGCTACACCTTC,CASSLTGYGYTF
TRBV6-5,TRBD1,TRBJ1-4,once,TGTGCCAGCAGTTACGCTACAGGGGTCCTAAATGAAAAACTGTTTTTT,CASSYATGVLNEKLFF
TRBV5-1,TRBD1,TRBJ1-2,.,TGCGCCAGCAGCTTTTCCTCCGGGACAGGTGGCTACACCTTC,CASSFSSGTGGYTF
TRBV18,TRBD1,TRBJ1-2,.,TGTGCCAGCTCACGCCCCACAGGGGGCAACTATGGCTACACCTTC,CASSRPTGGNYGYTF
TRBV24-1,TRBD1,TRBJ1-2,.,TGTGCCACCAGTGAGAATAGACAGGGATCTAACTATGGCTACACCTTC,CATSENRQGSNYGYTF
TRBV5-1,.,TRBJ1-2,.,TGCGCCAGCAGCTGGGGGCAGGGTGATAACTATGGCTACACCTTC,CASSWGQGDNYGYTF
TRBV7-9,.,TRBJ1-2,.,TGTGCCAGCAGCTTAGCTGTATCCTATGGCTACACCTTC,CASSLAVSYGYTF
TRBV3-1/TRBV3-2,.,TRBJ1-1,.,TGTGCCAGCAGCCAGGGCCTTGGGGGTGAAGCTTTCTTT,CASSQGLGGEAFF
TRBV7-8,TRBD1,TRBJ1-3,.,TGTGCCAGCAGCGCGGACAGGGTTTTAAGAAACACCATATATTTT,CASSADRVLRNTIYF
TRBV18,.,TRBJ1-1,.,TGTGCCAGCTCACCTGGATTCGTTAACACTGAAGCTTTCTTT,CASSPGFVNTEAFF
TRBV28,.,TRBJ2-5,.,TGTGCCACCCTAACATCAGGGACTGCGGAGACCCAGTACTTC,CATLTSGTAETQYF
TRBV28,TRBD2,TRBJ2-1,.,TGTGCCAGCAGTACGACTAGCGGGGGTTTCTACAATGAGCAGTTCTTC,CASSTTSGGFYNEQFF
TRBV20-1,.,TRBJ2-7,.,TGCAGTATTGACAGTGTCTACGAGCAGTACTTC,CSIDSVYEQYF
TRBV11-2,TRBD2,TRBJ2-1,once,TGTGCCAGCAGCTGGAGGACTAGCGGGGACTACAATGAGCAGTTCTTC,CASSWRTSGDYNEQFF
TRBV2,.,TRBJ1-5,.,TGTGCCAGCAGTGAAGATTGGGCCCAGCCCCAGCATTTT,CASSEDWAQPQHF
TRBV10-3,.,TRBJ1-1,.,TGTGCCATCAGTGAGTCGAAGTTGGCGGGTGAAGCTTTCTTT,CAISESKLAGEAFF
TRBV1,.,TRBJ1-2,.,TGCACCAGCAGCACAAATTCCTTTGGCTACACCTTC,CTSSTNSFGYTF
TRBV4-2,TRBD1,TRBJ1-5,.,TGTGCCAGCAGCCAAGGGACAGGGGGTGGTCAGCCCCAGCATTTT,CASSQGTGGGQPQHF
TRBV15,.,TRBJ2-1,.,TGTGCCACCAGCAGAGACTCGGGGCATCCTGAGCAGTTCTTC,CATSRDSGHPEQFF
TRBV5-4,.,TRBJ2-7,.,TGTGCCAGCAGCCCCGGGGTTCTGGGAGACGAGCAGTACTTC,CASSPGVLGDEQYF
TRBV2,.,TRBJ1-3,.,TGTGCCAGCAGTGTCGGAGGGACCTCTGGAAACACCATATATTTT,CASSVGGTSGNTIYF
TRBV19,TRBD1,TRBJ1-6,few,TGTGCCACCAAACAGGGGCGAGTAAATTCACCCCTCCACTTT,CATKQGRVNSPLHF
TRBV18,.,TRBJ1-5,.,TGTGCCAGCTCACCAGGGCAAAAGAGTCCGCCCCAGCATTTT,CASSPGQKSPPQHF